A selection of T cell receptor beta chains follows, all from one sample in a study of T cell clonotyping in hematopoietic cell transplantation. Libraries were prepared by immunoSEQ multiplex PCR; TCRdb keeps only in-frame clonotypes and omits some of them. The data show 15,000 to 20,000 clones, 70% to 80% seen once. The sample consisted of peripheral blood mononuclear cells, taken before stem cell transplant. Receptors were obtained from a man in his sixties with acute myeloid leukemia. Some clones in this sample may be carry-over from other donors' samples. CDR3s include the opening cysteine and the closing phenylalanine or tryptophan. D genes are given only for firm matches. Expanded clones are given a class, and other clones once, few, many or no size at all.

>TRBJ1-2|few|TRBD1|13|TRBV27
TGTGCCAGCAGTCCGACAGGGGGGGAAGGCTACACCTTC
CASSPTGGEGYTF
>TRBJ2-7|-|TRBD1|15|TRBV9
TGTGCCAGCAGCGTAGGCGGGACAGGGGCCTACGAGCAGTACTTC
CASSVGGTGAYEQYF
>TRBJ2-7|-|-|17|TRBV7-6
TGTGCCAGCAGCTTAACACAGGGAACCTTATTGCCCTACGAGCAGTACTTC
CASSLTQGTLLPYEQYF
>TRBJ2-7|-|TRBD1|14|TRBV29-1
TGCAGCGTTCCAACCACAGGGGGATCGACCGAGCAGTACTTC
CSVPTTGGSTEQYF
>TRBJ1-1|-|-|15|TRBV7-2
TGTGCCAGCAGAGTGAACAGGGCGGCGGACACTGAAGCTTTCTTT
CASRVNRAADTEAFF
>TRBJ2-2|-|-|15|TRBV6-5
TGTGCCAGCAGCAACGCTCAGGACAACACCGGGGAGCTGTTTTTT
CASSNAQDNTGELFF
>TRBJ1-5|once|-|13|TRBV30
TGTGCCTGGAGTGCGGGGTGGGACCAGCCCCAGCATTTT
CAWSAGWDQPQHF
>TRBJ1-5|-|-|15|TRBV5-1
TGCGCCAGCAGTGACGGGGTTTATAGCAATCAGCCCCAGCATTTT
CASSDGVYSNQPQHF
>TRBJ2-7|few|-|13|TRBV5-8
TGTGCCACGGGCGCAGGCTGGTCCTACGAGCAGTACTTC
CATGAGWSYEQYF
>TRBJ1-1|-|TRBD1|16|TRBV9
TGTGCCAGCAGCGTAGGCGGGACAGGGGGCATCACTGAAGCTTTCTTT
CASSVGGTGGITEAFF
>TRBJ1-1|-|-|14|TRBV14
TGTGCCAGCAGCCAACGGCCGGGGAACACTGAAGCTTTCTTT
CASSQRPGNTEAFF
>TRBJ1-1|-|-|13|TRBV7-3
TGTGCCAGCAGCCCATGGGGGTACACTGAAGCTTTCTTT
CASSPWGYTEAFF
>TRBJ1-2|-|TRBD1|15|TRBV19
TGTGCCAGTAGCCCCTACCGGGACAGGGAGTATGGCTACACCTTC
CASSPYRDREYGYTF
>TRBJ2-3|-|TRBD2|12|TRBV7-3
TGTGCCAGCAGCGCTAGCGGAGGAACGCAGTATTTT
CASSASGGTQYF
>TRBJ1-6|few|TRBD1|15|TRBV6-5
TGTGCCAGCAGAAAACCGGACAGGTTGAACTCACCCCTCCACTTT
CASRKPDRLNSPLHF
>TRBJ2-2|few|-|13|TRBV6-5
TGTGCCAGCAGTTACTCACGCACCGGGGAGCTGTTTTTT
CASSYSRTGELFF
>TRBJ1-6|-|TRBD1|15|TRBV6-1
TGTGCCAGCAGTGTAGACAGGGGAGATAATTCACCCCTCCACTTT
CASSVDRGDNSPLHF
>TRBJ2-6|-|-|21|TRBV14
TGTGCCAGCAGCCAAGACCCATCCTTCAGGGACTTCGGATCTGGGGCCAACGTCCTGACTTTC
CASSQDPSFRDFGSGANVLTF
>TRBJ2-7|once|-|14|TRBV27
TGTGCCAGCTCTCCCGACAGGCCCTCCTACGAGCAGTACTTC
CASSPDRPSYEQYF
>TRBJ1-2|-|TRBD1|15|TRBV7-2
TGTGCCAGCACCTTTTATACGACAGGGGTCGATGGCTACACCTTC
CASTFYTTGVDGYTF
>TRBJ1-5|few|-|15|TRBV6-6
TGTGCCAGCAGTGCGGACATTGGGGGCAATCAGCCCCAGCATTTT
CASSADIGGNQPQHF
>TRBJ2-1|-|-|12|TRBV7-2
TGTGCCAGCAACTATCCGGGCAATGAGCAGTTCTTC
CASNYPGNEQFF
>TRBJ1-2|-|-|15|TRBV27
TGTGCCAGCAGTGCCAACAGGGCCACGGGCTATGGCTACACCTTC
CASSANRATGYGYTF
>TRBJ1-6|-|-|12|TRBV11-1
TGTGCCAGCAGAAGTACTCCCTCACCCCTCCACTTT
CASRSTPSPLHF
>TRBJ1-2|-|TRBD1|17|TRBV7-9
TGTGCCAGCAGCTTAGCGAGACAGGGTTTCGACACGGATGGCTACACCTTC
CASSLARQGFDTDGYTF
>TRBJ2-7|few|TRBD1|17|TRBV7-9
TGTGCCAGCAGCCGAGGGGGACAGGTCCCCGGCCTTCACGAGCAGTACTTC
CASSRGGQVPGLHEQYF
>TRBJ2-7|once|-|16|TRBV19
TGTGCCAGTAGTATACAGGGGCTCGCGGGGACCTACGAGCAGTACTTC
CASSIQGLAGTYEQYF
>TRBJ2-2|-|-|16|TRBV13
TGTGCCAGCAGCTTAAAGGGGATAGGGAACACCGGGGAGCTGTTTTTT
CASSLKGIGNTGELFF
>TRBJ1-2|-|TRBD1|14|TRBV6-6
TGTGCCAGCAGTAACCGACAGGGATTGGATGATTACACCTTC
CASSNRQGLDDYTF
>TRBJ1-4|-|TRBD1|15|TRBV6-5
TGTGCCAGCAGCCAGGGGGCAGGGTCTAATGAAAAACTGTTTTTT
CASSQGAGSNEKLFF
>TRBJ1-2|-|-|16|TRBV6-5
TGTGCCAGCAGTTCCGGTCACAGGCGAAATAACTATGGCTACACCTTC
CASSSGHRRNNYGYTF
>TRBJ1-1|-|-|11|TRBV29-1
TGCAGCGTTGACAGGGCCACTGAAGCTTTCTTT
CSVDRATEAFF
>TRBJ1-4|few|-|15|TRBV6-1
TGTGCCAGCAGTGAAGCGCGGGGGGGCGTTGAAAAACTGTTTTTT
CASSEARGGVEKLFF
>TRBJ2-5|-|-|13|TRBV5-1
TGCGCCAGCAGCACGGGGGTCCAAGAGACCCAGTACTTC
CASSTGVQETQYF
>TRBJ2-7|-|-|19|TRBV2
TGTGCCAGCAAGGGGGCGCCCAATCGTTTGGGGGGTAGAAGGTACGAGCAGTACTTC
CASKGAPNRLGGRRYEQYF
>TRBJ1-5|-|-|13|TRBV15
TGTGCCACCAGCAGTTATAGCAATCAGCCCCAGCATTTT
CATSSYSNQPQHF
>TRBJ2-7|-|TRBD1|16|TRBV4-3
TGCGCCAGCAGCCAAGATCGTCTGACAGGGCTCTACGAGCAGTACTTC
CASSQDRLTGLYEQYF
>TRBJ1-2|-|-|15|TRBV6-5
TGTGCCAGCAGTTACTCTTCTATAGGACCGAATGGCTACACCTTC
CASSYSSIGPNGYTF
>TRBJ1-4|-|-|13|TRBV7-8
TGTGCCAGCAGCTGGACGGCTAGCGAAAAACTGTTTTTT
CASSWTASEKLFF
>TRBJ1-2|-|-|16|TRBV7-2
TGTGCCAGCAGCTTAGTAGCCGGGGGCGAGTTCTCTGGCTACACCTTC
CASSLVAGGEFSGYTF